This T cell receptor beta chain was identified in a study of a mutant IDH1 vaccine in newly diagnosed glioma. TCRdb's copy holds only in-frame clones and misses some; the assay was immunoSEQ multiplex PCR. The sample includes more than 25,000 clones, about three quarters of them seen just once. Specified time point: week 5, during vaccination. It was 300 ug of mutant IDH1 20-mer peptide that made up each vaccine dose, given with topical imiquimod. As regards this clone: Its antigen is unknown.

The clonotype comes from a man aged 35-49 years with glioma. The sequencing here drew on PBMCs, taken from a glioma patient whose treatment included an IDH1 peptide vaccine.

The CDR3 here is CASSTTTGREQYV. CDR3 DNA sequence: TGTGCCAGCAGTACTACGACAGGGCGAGAGCAGTACGTC. The chain is built from TRBV6-5 and TRBJ2-7; 7 bases are shared with TRBD1. The germline CDR1 and CDR2 sequences are MNHEY and SVGAGI. V shed 5 bases, J shed 7 bases, and the junction held 8 bases outside the gene matches. The CDR3 has 13 amino acids.